A selection of T cell receptor beta chains follows, all from one sample in a study of cytotoxic CD8 clonotypes in ibrutinib-treated CLL. Profiled with immunoSEQ multiplex PCR; TCRdb holds only in-frame clones, not every one. The profile shows 140,000 to 150,000 clones, 60% to 85% of them singletons. The sequencing here drew on PBMCs, taken after 24 months of ibrutinib treatment. These receptors came from a human donor with chronic lymphocytic leukemia. Both conserved end residues are part of each CDR3. The D gene is left open where the match is weak. Rows may omit the clone size; those that give it use once, few, many or a size class.

- | many | TRBJ1-1 | TRBV7-9 | TGTGCCAGCAGCTTAGCCCTTCTGGCGGATGAAGCTTTCTTT | CASSLALLADEAFF
TRBD2 | once | TRBJ2-1 | TRBV6-5 | TGTGCCAGCAGTTATGGACTAGCGGACAATGAGCAGTTCTTC | CASSYGLADNEQFF
- | - | TRBJ1-1 | TRBV18 | TGTGCCAGCTCACCGACCGGACAGAACACTGAAGCTTTCTTT | CASSPTGQNTEAFF
- | - | TRBJ2-2 | TRBV28 | TGTGCCAGCAGTTTATGGGCCACCCCCTGGGAGCTGTTTTTT | CASSLWATPWELFF
TRBD1 | - | TRBJ1-5 | TRBV5-1 | TGCGCCAGCGCAAATCGACCGACAGGGGGCAATAGCAATCAGCCCCAGCATTTT | CASANRPTGGNSNQPQHF
- | - | TRBJ1-2 | TRBV30 | TGTGCCTGGAGTCCTCCCGGGGACTATGGCTACACCTTC | CAWSPPGDYGYTF
- | - | TRBJ1-1 | TRBV7-6 | TGTGCCAGCAGCTTACAGGGCCTAGGCGGCACTGAAGCTTTCTTT | CASSLQGLGGTEAFF
- | - | TRBJ2-1 | TRBV19 | TGTGCCAGTAGTATGGGTAGCTCCTACAATGAGCAGTTCTTC | CASSMGSSYNEQFF
- | once | TRBJ1-1 | TRBV27 | TGTGCCAGCAGTTTAAACGCTATAGGGGGGAACACTGAAGCTTTCTTT | CASSLNAIGGNTEAFF
- | - | TRBJ1-1 | TRBV11-3 | TGTGCCAGCAGCTTTACCCCCCCGGGCACTGAAGCTTTCTTT | CASSFTPPGTEAFF
- | - | TRBJ2-5 | TRBV4-1 | TGCGCCAGCAGCCAAGGGTCCGAGGCGGGGACCCAGTACTTC | CASSQGSEAGTQYF
- | - | TRBJ2-3 | TRBV7-2 | TGTGCCAGCAGCCCACGAGAGCATACGCAGTATTTT | CASSPREHTQYF
TRBD1 | - | TRBJ2-7 | TRBV15 | TGTGCCACCAGCAGGGCAAGGACAGGGGGCTTCCCTGACGAGCAGTACTTC | CATSRARTGGFPDEQYF
- | - | TRBJ1-2 | TRBV25-1 | TGTGCCAGCAGCCGGGGGGCGGGTGGCTACACCTTC | CASSRGAGGYTF
- | - | TRBJ2-5 | TRBV7-9 | TGTGCCAGCAGCTTGGACACCCTGAGACCGCAAGAAGAGACCCAGTACTTC | CASSLDTLRPQEETQYF
- | - | TRBJ2-7 | TRBV5-1 | TGCGCCAGCAGCTTGACAGGATACGAGCAGTACTTC | CASSLTGYEQYF
- | - | TRBJ2-3 | TRBV30 | TGTGCCTGGAATGGGGCGGGCGTCACAGATACGCAGTATTTT | CAWNGAGVTDTQYF
- | few | TRBJ1-6 | TRBV9 | TGTGCCAGCAGCGTAGGGGGGGCCAGGGGTGATTCACCCCTCCACTTT | CASSVGGARGDSPLHF
TRBD2 | few | TRBJ2-1 | TRBV18 | TGTGCCAGCTCACTTTACCTAGCGGGAGCAGGTTACAATGAGCAGTTCTTC | CASSLYLAGAGYNEQFF
- | - | TRBJ1-5 | TRBV27 | TGTGCCAGCAGCCGTCTTGGTAGCGGACAGCCCCAGCATTTT | CASSRLGSGQPQHF
- | - | TRBJ2-7 | TRBV28 | TGTGCCAGCAGTTTATTCGGGGCACTCTCCTACGAGCAGTACTTC | CASSLFGALSYEQYF
TRBD1 | - | TRBJ2-2 | TRBV6-5 | TGTGCCAGCAGTTGGACAGGGGGGGACACCGGGGAGCTGTTTTTT | CASSWTGGDTGELFF
- | - | TRBJ2-3 | TRBV9 | TGTGCCAGCAGCGCCGCCCCTGCCAGGGGAGGAGATACGCAGTATTTT | CASSAAPARGGDTQYF
- | - | TRBJ1-2 | TRBV27 | TGTGCCACCAAAATTTTCCCAGCGGAGGCCGGCTACACCTTC | CATKIFPAEAGYTF
- | - | TRBJ1-1 | TRBV7-2 | TGTGCCAGCAGCCACTCAGGGAACACTGAAGCTTTCTTT | CASSHSGNTEAFF
TRBD1 | - | TRBJ1-2 | TRBV10-3 | TGTGCCATCAGTGAGGGGACAGACTACTATGGCTACACCTTC | CAISEGTDYYGYTF
- | - | TRBJ2-7 | TRBV5-6 | TGTGCCAGCAGCTCTGCCGGGGGGCGCGAGCAGTACTTC | CASSSAGGREQYF
- | - | TRBJ2-3 | TRBV27 | TGTGCCAGCAGCTGGGGGGGGCTAAGGACAGATACGCAGTATTTT | CASSWGGLRTDTQYF
TRBD1 | - | TRBJ2-5 | TRBV29-1 | TGCAGCGCCCCCGGACAGGGTGGGGAGACCCAGTACTTC | CSAPGQGGETQYF
TRBD1 | - | TRBJ1-5 | TRBV9 | TGTGCCAGCAGCGTACAGGGGGTGGATCAGCCCCAGCATTTT | CASSVQGVDQPQHF
- | - | TRBJ2-7 | TRBV27 | TGTGCCAGCAGTTCGAGCTCCTACGAGCAGTACTTC | CASSSSSYEQYF
TRBD2 | few | TRBJ2-3 | TRBV11-2 | TGTGCCAGCAGCCAAGCAGGCGGGAGGTCCGATACGCAGTATTTT | CASSQAGGRSDTQYF
- | - | TRBJ1-2 | TRBV19 | TGTGCCAGTAGTAAGGTGGGGTTGGTCTATGGCTACACCTTC | CASSKVGLVYGYTF
- | - | TRBJ1-1 | TRBV5-1 | TGCGCCAGCAGCTTGGCCGGGGGAGAAGGAACTGAAGCTTTCTTT | CASSLAGGEGTEAFF
TRBD1 | - | TRBJ2-1 | TRBV28 | TGTGCCAGCAGTTTGCCGGGACAGGGGGGCAATGAGCAGTTCTTC | CASSLPGQGGNEQFF
- | - | TRBJ2-2 | TRBV7-7 | TGTGCCAGCAGCTTTAACCCGAACACCGGGGAGCTGTTTTTT | CASSFNPNTGELFF
- | once | TRBJ2-1 | TRBV6-6 | TGTGCCAGCAGTTACTTGGGGCTAGGGGCGTTCTTC | CASSYLGLGAFF
TRBD2 | once | TRBJ2-5 | TRBV29-1 | TGCAGCGCCCCTAGCGGGGAGACCCAGTACTTC | CSAPSGETQYF
TRBD2 | - | TRBJ2-1 | TRBV6-6 | TGTGCCAGCAGTAACCTAGCGGGGACCTACAATGAGCAGTTCTTC | CASSNLAGTYNEQFF
TRBD1 | few | TRBJ2-1 | TRBV2 | TGTGCCAGCAGGAGCCCCCGGACAGGCAATGAGCAGTTCTTC | CASRSPRTGNEQFF
TRBD2 | - | TRBJ2-3 | TRBV5-1 | TGCGCCAGCAGCCCGGGGACTAGCGGTGATACGCAGTATTTT | CASSPGTSGDTQYF